This T cell receptor beta chain was recorded in a study of blood T cell repertoires in COVID-19. Study-level background: The United States, Italy and Spain were the sources of the acute and convalescent COVID-19 samples.

This CDR3 region has 14 residues. From germline, CDR1 is SGHAT and CDR2 FQNNGV. Deletions cut 1 base from V and 7 bases from J, with 13 bases between. Assay: immunoSEQ multiplex PCR; the TCRdb copy retains only in-frame clones and omits some. The sample contains about 180,000 clones, 80% to 90% of which appear only once. The J gene is TRBJ1-2, the V gene TRBV11-2; D might be TRBD1 (6 bases). The origin of this receptor is a woman aged 45 to 65 with acute or convalescent COVID-19. The specimen was peripheral blood. The CDR3 loop is CASSLVPGQIGYTF. The CDR3 DNA reads as TGTGCCAGCAGCTTAGTACCGGGACAAATTGGCTACACCTTC.